These 7 T cell receptor beta chains came from one sample sequenced in a study of T cells in Graves' hyperthyroidism and ophthalmopathy. Amplification of TCR beta CDR3 regions used RNA as the template. A set of HTBI primers served as the primers for a first-round RT-PCR of the TCR CDR3. TCRdb used MiXCR to reprocess the multiplex PCR reads, holding one entry per CDR3 protein. Among over 700,000 distinct CDR3 sequences listed, roughly a third were seen once. The sample taken for sequencing was blood. The receptors here all came from a woman aged 40 to 55 with Graves' hyperthyroidism.

This clonotype was counted a single time. A much larger clone sits a single nucleotide away, making a read error possible. The CDR3 end shows no conserved phenylalanine or tryptophan, and so a read error is likely. V is TRBV2 and J is TRBJ2-2, with D unresolved. The CDR3 is 14 residues long. V lost 5 bases and J lost 3, with 10 bases in between. Germline-derived CDR1 and CDR2 are SNHLY and FYNNEI. The CDR3 DNA is TGTGCCAGCAGTACCCAAGGCGACACCGGGGAGCTGTTTCTT. Translating it yields CASSTQGDTGELFL.

The chain is built from TRBV2 and TRBJ1-2, with a possible D match to TRBD1 (6 bases). Germline CDR1 SNHLY, CDR2 FYNNEI. The V end lost 5 bases, the J end lost 4 bases, and 14 bases lay between the germline ends. The CDR3 covers 14 residues. CDR3 nucleotides: TGTGCCAGCAGTTACACGGACAGATTCTATGGCTACACCTTC. Amino acid sequence: CASSYTDRFYGYTF. The variable domain in full, completed from reference TRBV2 and TRBJ1-2, reads EPEVTQTPSHQVTQMGQEVILRCVPISNHLYFYWYRQILGQKVEFLVSFYNNEISEKSEIFDDQFSVERPDGSNFTLKIRSTKLEDSAMYFCASSYTDRFYGYTFGSGTRLTVV.

This clonotype was observed a few times. The V gene is TRBV4-3, the J gene TRBJ1-4; unclear D gene. Germline CDR1 is LGHNA and CDR2 is YSLEER. The CDR3 has 15 amino acids. V lost 0 bases to trimming and J lost 8 bases, with 13 bases between them. The CDR3 coding sequence is TGCGCCAGCAGCCAAGATTTGAATCCACCAGAAAAACTGTTTTTT. As protein: CASSQDLNPPEKLFF.

Only a few counts were recorded for this clonotype. The chain recombines TRBV6-2 or TRBV6-3 with TRBJ2-5, with D tentatively TRBD1 (7 bases). The CDR3 extends over 15 amino acids. Germline loops: CDR1 MNHEY, CDR2 SVGEGT. Trimming shortened V by 6 bases and J by 5 bases, and 19 bases separated the two germline ends. The CDR3 DNA reads as TGTGCCAGCAGCGACTCAGGGGGGCGGCGGGAGACCCAGTACTTC. Its translation: CASSDSGGRRETQYF.

A word on this clonotype: At one end, the junction sequence differs from germline, possibly due to a read error. This chain uses TRBV7-9 with TRBJ1-1, with TRBD1 matching over 7 bases. CDR1 is SEHNR and CDR2 is FQNEAQ in the germline V gene (reference sequence). This CDR3 comprises 19 residues. CDR3 sequence reads: CASSQDLFETGQMNTKAFF. The CDR3 region has the DNA TGTGCCAGCAGCCAAGATCTATTTGAGACGGGACAGATGAACACTAAAGCTTTCTTT.

This clonotype was seen a handful of times. The V call is TRBV5-1, the J call TRBJ2-7, with D possibly being TRBD1 (5 bases). Per germline, CDR1 SGHRS and CDR2 YFSETQ. V was clipped by 1 base and J by 11 bases, with 19 bases between them. The CDR3 spans 14 residues. The CDR3 DNA follows: TGCGCCAGCAGCTTGTCCCCAGGGAACCAGATGGAGTACTTC. It specifies CASSLSPGNQMEYF. Complete variable domain (other parts from reference TRBV5-1 and TRBJ2-7): KAGVTQTPRYLIKTRGQQVTLSCSPISGHRSVSWYQQTPGQGLQFLFEYFSETQRNKGNFPGRFSGRQFSNSRSEMNVSTLELGDSALYLCASSLSPGNQMEYFGPGTRLTVT.

In DNA, the CDR3 is TGTGCCAGCTCACAGCTTGTAGGGGCCCCTGGAAACACCATATATTTT. The encoded protein is CASSQLVGAPGNTIYF. The rearrangement uses TRBV24-1 and TRBJ1-3; possibly TRBD1 for D (5 bases). The CDR3 spans 16 residues. V was pared by 11 bases and J by 2 bases, with 21 bases between. Germline V gene data show CDR1 as KGHDR and CDR2 as SFDVKD.